This T cell receptor beta chain comes out of a study of blood T cells in healthy people across ages. The second PCR ran roughly 7 to 11 cycles with a sample-barcoded 5' primer and J-beta primers. TCRdb redid the calling of the 5' RACE reads with MiXCR, one entry per CDR3 protein. The profile shows approximately 800,000 distinct CDR3 sequences, roughly 50% of them singletons. The sequence was collected from a middle-aged man in good health. The material sequenced was blood.

DNA of the CDR3: TGTGCCAGCAGTCCCCTCGGGAGGAAGGAGACCCAGTACTTC. As protein: CASSPLGRKETQYF. The chain combines TRBV27 with TRBJ2-5, with 7 bases identical to TRBD2. The CDR3 is 14 residues long. The V and J ends lost 5 bases and 5 bases, in that order; junction bases with no gene match: 8. Germline V gene data show CDR1 as MNHEY and CDR2 as SMNVEV (reference sequence).